The 20 T cell receptor beta chains in this list originate from one sample, sequenced in a study of blood T cell repertoires in COVID-19. Assay: immunoSEQ multiplex PCR; the TCRdb copy retains only in-frame clones and omits some. The top ten clones hold 1.3% of a sample with some 230,000 clones, about 86% of them seen once. The source material was PBMCs or T cells enriched from blood (not recorded which). These receptors originate from a woman between 40 and 50 years old with acute COVID-19.

The chain links TRBV27 to TRBJ1-5; the D gene is possibly TRBD1 (5 bases). The V and J ends lost 2 bases and 5 bases respectively, with 13 bases between them. CDR3 length: 15 residues. Germline-derived CDR1 and CDR2 are MNHEY and SMNVEV (reference sequence). CDR3 bases: TGTGCCAGCAGTTTAGTAGGGGCCGGAGATCAGCCCCAGCATTTT. Encoded protein: CASSLVGAGDQPQHF.

This chain uses TRBV5-4 with TRBJ1-2, with 12 positions matching TRBD1. V lost 1 base, J lost 7 bases, and 8 bases stayed unmatched. Germline-derived CDR1 and CDR2 are SGHNT and YYREEE (reference sequence). CDR3 length: 16 amino acids. This CDR3 reads CASSLQGTGGAGGYTF. The DNA of the CDR3 is TGTGCCAGCAGCTTGCAGGGGACAGGGGGCGCGGGTGGCTACACCTTC.

The chain employs TRBV9 and TRBJ2-7; D remains ambiguous. This CDR3 has 14 residues. Germline-derived CDR1 and CDR2 are SGDLS and YYNGEE. V shed 0 bases and J shed 0 bases, with 7 bases lying between them. CDR3 in DNA: TGTGCCAGCAGCGTAGAAGGAGTCTCCTACGAGCAGTACTTC. It specifies CASSVEGVSYEQYF.

This clone was observed many times. The rearrangement joins TRBV7-9 to TRBJ1-2; D is unclear. CDR3 length: 13 residues. CDR1 and CDR2 from the germline V gene are SEHNR and FQNEAQ (reference sequence). The germline V and J ends were trimmed by 4 bases and 2 bases, with 8 bases remaining between them. DNA for the CDR3: TGTGCCAGCAGCTCGATCCTAAACTATGGCTACACCTTC. This encodes CASSSILNYGYTF.

The chain combines TRBV30 with TRBJ1-6, with D unresolved. Germline assignment: CDR1 GTSNPN and CDR2 SVGIG (reference sequence). Trimming took 0 bases from V and 10 from J, leaving 10 bases between them. The length of the CDR3 is 13 residues. The CDR3 spells CAWSVAGLSPLHF. Here the CDR3 DNA reads TGTGCCTGGAGTGTAGCCGGTCTGTCACCCCTCCACTTT.

The rearrangement links TRBV6-5 to TRBJ1-1; D is perhaps TRBD1 (5 bases). Germline-derived CDR1 and CDR2 are MNHEY and SVGAGI. The CDR3 length is 13 residues. Trimming shortened V by 4 bases and J by 1 base, and 7 bases separated the two germline ends. The CDR3 nucleotides read TGTGCCAGCAGTTTAGACAGGAACACTGAAGCTTTCTTT. Protein product: CASSLDRNTEAFF.

In this sample, this clone turned up once. The genes are TRBV2 and TRBJ2-7; the match to TRBD1 covers 10 bases. With V trimmed by 0 bases and J by 7 bases, 15 bases remained unmatched. Germline values: CDR1 SNHLY, CDR2 FYNNEI. This CDR3 contains 18 residues. The CDR3 region is CASSEALQGTGAAWEQYF. The CDR3 coding sequence is TGTGCCAGCAGTGAAGCGCTTCAGGGGACAGGGGCCGCCTGGGAGCAGTACTTC.

This chain uses TRBV5-1 with TRBJ1-2; no clear D. V dropped 4 bases and J dropped 3 bases, with 16 bases sitting between them. CDR3 size: 15 residues. Germline CDR1 is SGHRS and CDR2 is YFSETQ. This chain's CDR3 is CASSLRRTADYGYTF. CDR3 in DNA: TGCGCCAGCAGCCTACGGAGGACGGCCGACTATGGCTACACCTTC. The whole variable domain, filled in from reference TRBV5-1 and TRBJ1-2, reads KAGVTQTPRYLIKTRGQQVTLSCSPISGHRSVSWYQQTPGQGLQFLFEYFSETQRNKGNFPGRFSGRQFSNSRSEMNVSTLELGDSALYLCASSLRRTADYGYTFGSGTRLTVV.

This clone showed up just a few times. CDR3 coding DNA: TGTGCCAGCAGCCAAGGCTTAGAGAACACTGAAGCTTTCTTT. It encodes CASSQGLENTEAFF. The chain employs TRBV3-1 (or the pseudogene TRBV3-2) and TRBJ1-1; no reliable D call. Germline values: CDR1 LGHDT, CDR2 YNNKEL (reference sequence). V gave up 1 base and J gave up 1 base, with 7 bases separating them. The CDR3 sequence is 14 residues long.

The genes are TRBV11-2 and TRBJ2-1, with 8 bases matching TRBD2. The CDR3 is made up of 15 amino acids. The V segment lost 5 bases and the J segment 8 bases; nucleotides outside the gene matches: 11. The germline V gene encodes CDR1 SGHAT and CDR2 FQNNGV. Here the CDR3 DNA reads TGTGCCAGCAGCCCAGGACTAGCCGCCGGCGATGAGCAGTTCTTC. Encoded protein: CASSPGLAAGDEQFF.

This rearrangement joins TRBV30 to TRBJ2-1, with 12 bases fitting TRBD2. CDR1 and CDR2 (germline): GTSNPN, SVGIG (reference sequence). This CDR3 region has 13 residues. The junction had 2 bases not matched to a gene; V was cut back by 5 bases and J by 6 bases. CDR3 amino acids: CAWSSGRANEQFF. CDR3 coding DNA: TGTGCCTGGTCTAGCGGGAGGGCCAATGAGCAGTTCTTC. The full variable domain, its missing parts supplied by reference TRBV30 and TRBJ2-1, is SQTIHQWPATLVQPVGSPLSLECTVEGTSNPNLYWYRQAAGRGLQLLFYSVGIGQISSEVPQNLSASRPQDRQFILSSKKLLLSDSGFYLCAWSSGRANEQFFGPGTRLTVL.

The V and J genes are TRBV30 and TRBJ1-2; the match to TRBD1 covers 9 bases. The CDR3 contains 11 residues. After removal of 3 bases from V and 8 bases from J, the junction contained 1 base not matched to a gene. CDR1 GTSNPN and CDR2 SVGIG come from the germline V gene (reference sequence). CDR3 in amino acids: CAWSGTGGYTF. The CDR3 nucleotides are TGTGCCTGGAGCGGGACAGGGGGCTACACCTTC.

This clone was seen more than once but under ten times. The chain uses TRBV7-7 and TRBJ2-5; 8 nucleotides line up with TRBD2. The CDR3 consists of 17 residues. V shed 5 bases, J shed 4 bases, and the junction held 15 bases outside the gene matches. Germline CDR1 is SSHAT and CDR2 is FNYEAQ (reference sequence). CDR3: CASSLFPRGGRVETQYF. Written as DNA, the CDR3 is TGTGCCAGCAGCCTCTTCCCGCGCGGGGGGCGGGTAGAGACCCAGTACTTC.

This clone was counted a few times. The rearrangement joins TRBV6-2 or TRBV6-3 to TRBJ1-2, with D possibly TRBD1 on 6 matching bases. The CDR3 has 14 residues. The germline CDR1 and CDR2 sequences are MNHEY and SVGEGT. V shed 6 bases and J shed 7 bases, with 18 bases lying between them. In DNA, the CDR3 is TGTGCCAGCAGCTCCCTACGGACAGTCTTTGGCTACACCTTC. Encoded protein: CASSSLRTVFGYTF.

The gene calls are TRBV7-9 and TRBJ2-7; 11 nucleotides line up with TRBD1. The V gene end was trimmed by 6 bases and the J gene end by 6 bases; junction bases not matched to a gene: 4. This CDR3 has 13 amino acids. Germline V CDR1 and CDR2: SEHNR, FQNEAQ (reference sequence). CDR3 nucleotide sequence: TGTGCCAGCAGAGGACAGGGGGCCCGCGAGCAGTACTTC. Translation gives CASRGQGAREQYF.

The rearrangement links TRBV6-1 to TRBJ1-4; unclear D gene. Germline values: CDR1 MNHNS, CDR2 SASEGT. Between the trimmed V and J ends, which lost 3 bases and 5 bases, there was a span of 16 bases. CDR3 size: 16 residues. The CDR3 loop reads CASSDENRGRNEKLFF. The DNA of the CDR3 is TGTGCCAGCAGTGATGAAAACCGGGGTCGGAATGAAAAACTGTTTTTT.

The rearrangement links TRBV11-3 to TRBJ1-5, with a tentative D call TRBD1 (5 bases). The germline V and J ends were trimmed by 8 bases and 0 bases, with 17 bases remaining between them. The CDR3 spans 16 residues. Germline V gene lookup returns CDR1 SGHNT and CDR2 YENEEA. This CDR3 reads CASSSDREYSNQPQHF. The CDR3 DNA follows: TGTGCCAGCTCGTCCGACAGAGAGTATAGCAATCAGCCCCAGCATTTT.

This clone was counted between two and nine times. V gene TRBV6-5 combines with J gene TRBJ1-1; D is undetermined. Germline V lookup: CDR1 MNHEY, CDR2 SVGAGI. Trimming removed 5 bases at V and 3 bases at J, with 16 bases between. This CDR3 region has 15 residues. In DNA, the CDR3 is TGTGCCAGCAGTCCCTCCCCTGGAGCGTACACTGAAGCTTTCTTT. Translation gives CASSPSPGAYTEAFF.

The chain employs TRBV7-2 and TRBJ1-2; TRBD1 is a possible D gene (5 bases). Germline lookup yields CDR1 SGHTA and CDR2 FQGNSA. The CDR3 has 15 amino acids. V lost 6 bases and J 5 bases, leaving 19 bases between the germline ends. The CDR3 protein is CASRVTGDSPYGYTF. CDR3 nucleotide sequence: TGTGCCAGCAGAGTGACGGGTGACAGCCCATATGGCTACACCTTC.

The CDR3 loop reads CASSQEVPGGAPKQYF. CDR3 in DNA: TGCGCCAGCAGCCAAGAAGTCCCAGGAGGGGCCCCTAAGCAGTACTTC. The chain is built from TRBV4-3 and TRBJ2-7, with D possibly matching TRBD2 (6 bases). Germline V CDR1 and CDR2: LGHNA, YSLEER. The CDR3 is 16 residues long. The V end lost 0 bases, the J end lost 8 bases, and 20 bases lay between the germline ends.